Included here is one T cell receptor (beta chain) sequence, with context. Its antigen is not known. This sample was included in a study of OX40 agonist ivuxolimab in advanced cancers. Overall study: Patients were infused with ivuxolimab every 2 weeks at 0.01 to 10 mg/kg.

Study results and limitations: Averaging showed that CD8+ T cells had more expanded clones than CD4+ did.

Only in-frame clones appear in the TCRdb table, and some are missing; sequencing was by immunoSEQ multiplex PCR. The sample carries around 53,000 clones, around 85% recorded once. The germline V gene has CDR1 MNHEY and CDR2 SVGAGI. Trimming took 4 bases from V and 4 from J, leaving 13 bases between them. The CDR3 has 15 amino acids. Material: CD4+ or CD8+ T cells sorted from blood, obtained in a trial of the OX40 agonist ivuxolimab. The receptor comes from an adult with an advanced solid tumor such as melanoma, head and neck, liver or kidney cancer. V and J are TRBV6-5 and TRBJ2-2; maybe TRBD1 (5 bases). CDR3 loop: CASSLGTGRTGELFF. DNA of the CDR3: TGTGCCAGCAGTTTGGGAACAGGACGCACCGGGGAGCTGTTTTTT.